The 30 T cell receptor beta chains below were found in one sample sequenced in a study of response to subunit inactivated influenza vaccine. MiXCR, applied by TCRdb to the RT-PCR reads, yields one record per CDR3 protein. The sample contains hundreds of thousands of distinct CDR3 sequences, around 8% of which appear only once. The material sequenced was PBMCs from blood, taken around 25 months after vaccination. Every receptor here comes from a man between 50 and 70 years old who received an inactivated influenza vaccine.

Turning to this clonotype: A single base separates this from a much larger clone, so it may be a read error. The chain recombines TRBV20-1 with TRBJ1-1; 7 nucleotides line up with TRBD1. In germline, CDR1 is DFQATT, CDR2 SNEGSKA (reference sequence). The CDR3 is made up of 13 amino acids. The CDR3 loop reads CSAGTATRTAAFF. DNA of the CDR3: TGCAGTGCCGGGACAGCGACAAGAACTGCAGCTTTCTTT.

This clonotype has just a few counts. The chain is built from TRBV4-1 and TRBJ2-2, with D possibly being TRBD2 (6 bases). Deletions cut 2 bases from V and 2 bases from J, with 12 bases between. The CDR3 spans 16 residues. Germline loops: CDR1 MGHRA, CDR2 YSYEKL. The CDR3 nucleotides read TGCGCCAGCAGCCAACCGGGACTTATTAACACCGGGGAGCTGTTTTTT. Its protein is CASSQPGLINTGELFF.

This clonotype was counted only a few times. The CDR3 protein is CASSGSGRQILSYEQYF. CDR3 in DNA: TGCGCCAGCAGTGGGAGCGGTCGTCAGATTCTCTCCTACGAGCAGTACTTC. The V call is TRBV10-2, the J call TRBJ2-7; TRBD2 might be the D (5 bases). The length of the CDR3 is 17 residues. Deletions cut 4 bases from V and 0 bases from J, with 19 bases between. In germline, CDR1 is WSHSY, CDR2 SAAADI.

This clonotype was detected ten times or more. The chain combines TRBV6-5 with TRBJ2-5, with D hard to call. Germline assignment: CDR1 MNHEY and CDR2 SVGAGI. The CDR3 has 15 residues. Trimming removed 0 bases at V and 1 base at J, with 9 bases between. CDR3 loop: CASSYSVGVQETQYF. In DNA, the CDR3 is TGTGCCAGCAGTTACTCGGTTGGGGTCCAAGAGACCCAGTACTTC.

J is TRBJ2-7 and V is TRBV20-1; perhaps D is TRBD1 or TRBD2 (5 bases each). This CDR3 is built from 13 residues. The V and J ends lost 4 bases and 3 bases respectively, with 13 bases between them. Germline CDR1 reads DFQATT; CDR2 reads SNEGSKA (reference sequence). The CDR3 protein is CSAIGDHNYEQYF. DNA for the CDR3: TGCAGTGCTATCGGGGACCATAACTACGAGCAGTACTTC.

This chain uses TRBV4-1 with TRBJ2-7, with D perhaps TRBD2 (6 bases). V shed 3 bases and J shed 4 bases, with 13 bases lying between them. The germline gives CDR1 MGHRA, CDR2 YSYEKL. The CDR3 totals 14 residues. The CDR3 region is CASSHGPGTYEQYF. CDR3 in DNA: TGCGCCAGCAGCCACGGTCCGGGGACTTACGAGCAGTACTTC.

The chain has TRBV7-9 and TRBJ1-3; no reliable D call. Between the trimmed V and J ends, which lost 7 bases and 8 bases, there was a span of 9 bases. The CDR3 runs to 11 residues. Germline V CDR1 and CDR2: SEHNR, FQNEAQ (reference sequence). The DNA for the CDR3 is TGTGCCAGCACAAACGCGTACACCATATATTTT. This codes for CASTNAYTIYF.

Of note for this clonotype: One junction end does not reproduce the germline sequence, and a read error may be involved. V and J are TRBV12-3 or TRBV12-4 and TRBJ2-7; D is perhaps TRBD2 (6 bases). This CDR3 comprises 14 residues. CDR3 nucleotides: TGTGCCAGCAGTTTAGGTCCGGGGGTGTACGATCAGTACTTC. Translating it yields CASSLGPGVYDQYF.

This clonotype was seen a handful of times. The chain recombines TRBV28 with TRBJ2-2, with 7 bases lining up with TRBD1. CDR3 length equals 17 residues. With 8 bases clipped from V and 0 bases from J, the junction kept 12 bases outside the gene matches. CDR1 and CDR2 (germline): MDHEN, SYDVKM. DNA of the CDR3: TGTGCCAGCTCTCTCGGGATCGGGACAGCGAACACCGGGGAGCTGTTTTTT. Amino acids: CASSLGIGTANTGELFF.

This clonotype has a handful of counts. The V call is TRBV2, the J call TRBJ2-7, with 8 nucleotides matching TRBD1. Unmatched junction bases numbered 5, after V lost 6 bases and J lost 4 bases. From germline, CDR1 is SNHLY and CDR2 FYNNEI. The CDR3 runs to 13 residues. The CDR3 DNA sequence: TGTGCCAGCAGGCAGGACAGGGTTTACGAGCAGTACTTC. Translating it yields CASRQDRVYEQYF.

This clonotype was seen many times. The V gene is TRBV6-5, the J gene TRBJ1-1; 7 positions match TRBD1. CDR1 and CDR2 from the germline V gene are MNHEY and SVGAGI. Germline trimming cut 2 bases from V and 9 bases from J; bases unmatched to any gene: 9. CDR3 length: 14 residues. In DNA form, the CDR3 reads TGTGCCAGCAGTTACCCCGGGACAGAAATACAAGCTTTCTTT. This sequence encodes CASSYPGTEIQAFF.

The chain combines TRBV20-1 with TRBJ2-7; a weak D match, TRBD1 (6 bases). Looked up from germline, CDR1 is DFQATT and CDR2 is SNEGSKA (reference sequence). V was trimmed by 2 bases and J by 1 base, leaving 9 bases between them. The CDR3 has 13 residues. CDR3 in amino acids: CSARLGGSYEQYF. The CDR3 DNA sequence: TGCAGTGCTAGATTAGGGGGTTCCTACGAGCAGTACTTC.

A few counts support this clonotype. The J gene is TRBJ2-3, the V gene TRBV30, with unresolved D. Germline assignment: CDR1 GTSNPN and CDR2 SVGIG (reference sequence). The CDR3 contains 14 residues. V lost 0 bases to trimming and J lost 1 base, with 8 bases between them. Here the CDR3 reads CAWSVGYGTDTQYF. Here the CDR3 DNA reads TGTGCCTGGAGTGTTGGCTACGGCACAGATACGCAGTATTTT.

A note on this clonotype: Compared with germline, one end of the junction differs, possibly owing to a read error. The CDR3 spells CASSLESSTLNRGHF. DNA of the CDR3: TGTGCCAGCAGCCTAGAGTCCTCTACACTGAATCGCGGCCACTTC. V is TRBV7-2 and J is TRBJ2-4, with no clear D. Per the germline V gene, CDR1 is SGHTA and CDR2 is FQGNSA. This CDR3 is built from 15 residues. Full variable domain (outside the CDR3, taken from reference TRBV7-2 and TRBJ2-4): GAGVSQSPSNKVTEKGKDVELRCDPISGHTALYWYRQSLGQGLEFLIYFQGNSAPDKSGLPSDRFSAERTGGSVSTLTIQRTQQEDSAVYLCASSLESSTLNRGHFGAGTRLSVL.

This clonotype was recorded many times. The chain employs TRBV29-1 and TRBJ2-2, with a weak D call TRBD2 (5 bases). V was cut by 7 bases and J by 0 bases, with 15 bases left in between. The CDR3 is made up of 15 amino acids. Germline CDR1 and CDR2: SQVTM and ANQGSEA. The CDR3 here is CSARRAGANTGELFF. In DNA, the CDR3 is TGCAGCGCCCGACGGGCGGGCGCGAACACCGGGGAGCTGTTTTTT.

This clonotype was detected only a few times. The rearrangement links TRBV20-1 to TRBJ2-3; the D is unclear. The CDR3 runs 12 residues. The germline V and J ends were trimmed by 5 bases and 3 bases, with 9 bases remaining between them. Looked up from germline, CDR1 is DFQATT and CDR2 is SNEGSKA (reference sequence). The CDR3 reads CSAVMSTDTQYF. For the CDR3, the DNA is TGCAGTGCTGTCATGTCGACAGATACGCAGTATTTT.

This clonotype turned up a few times. The chain is built from TRBV11-2 and TRBJ2-1, with D possibly being TRBD1 (6 bases). Trimming stripped 4 bases from V and 2 bases from J, with 12 bases between. CDR1 is SGHAT and CDR2 is FQNNGV in the germline V gene. The CDR3 spans 15 residues. CDR3 residues: CASSSQGMAYNEQFF. Here the CDR3 DNA reads TGTGCCAGCAGCTCCCAGGGGATGGCCTACAATGAGCAGTTCTTC.

V gene TRBV5-5 combines with J gene TRBJ2-6; D perhaps matches TRBD1 (5 bases). Germline loops: CDR1 SGHKS, CDR2 YYEKEE (reference sequence). The CDR3 runs 15 residues. V lost 5 bases and J lost 4, with 13 bases in between. The CDR3 protein is CASRVYGAGANVLTF. The CDR3 DNA is TGTGCCAGCAGAGTGTATGGGGCCGGGGCCAACGTCCTGACTTTC. Using reference TRBV5-5 and TRBJ2-6 for the parts outside the CDR3, the full variable domain is DAGVTQSPTHLIKTRGQQVTLRCSPISGHKSVSWYQQVLGQGPQFIFQYYEKEERGRGNFPDRFSARQFPNYSSELNVNALLLGDSALYLCASRVYGAGANVLTFGAGSRLTVL.

This clonotype showed up just a few times. The J gene is TRBJ1-1, the V gene TRBV4-1; D unresolved. V lost 0 bases, J lost 3 bases, and 20 bases lay in between. The CDR3 is 18 amino acids. Germline V lookup: CDR1 MGHRA, CDR2 YSYEKL. The CDR3 spells CASSQDSFGRVGHTEAFF. The CDR3 nucleotides read TGCGCCAGCAGCCAAGATAGTTTTGGGCGGGTCGGGCACACTGAAGCTTTCTTT.

V gene TRBV29-1 combines with J gene TRBJ2-5; 8 bases align to TRBD2. Germline V gives CDR1 SQVTM, CDR2 ANQGSEA. The CDR3 is made up of 16 amino acids. Germline trimming cut 7 bases from V and 1 base from J; bases unmatched to any gene: 14. In DNA, the CDR3 is TGCAGCGCTTATCCTCCCAGCGGGGGCACCCAAGAGACCCAGTACTTC. It translates to CSAYPPSGGTQETQYF.

This chain links TRBV7-2 with TRBJ1-2; TRBD1 might be the D (5 bases). This CDR3 is 11 amino acids long. The V end was cut by 7 bases, the J end by 7 bases, with 10 bases between. Per the germline V gene, CDR1 is SGHTA and CDR2 is FQGNSA. CDR3 loop: CASTRGRGYTF. The CDR3 DNA is TGTGCCAGCACTAGGGGACGTGGCTACACCTTC.

This clonotype has ten or more counts. The chain is built from TRBV20-1 and TRBJ2-3; 8 bases match TRBD2. Germline values: CDR1 DFQATT, CDR2 SNEGSKA (reference sequence). This CDR3 region has 15 residues. With V trimmed by 6 bases and J by 1 base, 9 bases remained unmatched. CDR3 bases: TGCAGTGCCCCTTCGGGGGGGCCCCGCACAGATACGCAGTATTTT. Encoded protein: CSAPSGGPRTDTQYF.

The rearrangement uses TRBV28 and TRBJ2-7; D possibly corresponds to TRBD2 (6 bases). V was pared by 3 bases and J by 2 bases, with 11 bases between. Germline V gene data show CDR1 as MDHEN and CDR2 as SYDVKM. CDR3 size: 14 residues. CDR3 sequence: CASSLDYSAYEQYF. The CDR3 region has the DNA TGTGCCAGCAGTTTGGACTATTCGGCCTACGAGCAGTACTTC. The full variable domain, completed using reference TRBV28 and TRBJ2-7, is DVKVTQSSRYLVKRTGEKVFLECVQDMDHENMFWYRQDPGLGLRLIYFSYDVKMKEKGDIPEGYSVSREKKERFSLILESASTNQTSMYLCASSLDYSAYEQYFGPGTRLTVT.

This clonotype turned up a few times. The J gene is TRBJ1-5, the V gene TRBV6-1; D is undetermined. The CDR3 is 11 residues long. The V and J ends lost 3 bases and 4 bases respectively, with 1 base between them. The V gene's germline CDR1 is MNHNS and CDR2 SASEGT. CDR3 region: CASSENQPQHF. The CDR3 bases are TGTGCCAGCAGTGAGAATCAGCCCCAGCATTTT.

In its sample, this clonotype was seen a few times. Here the CDR3 reads CASSLDGLAGADTGELFF. Written as DNA, the CDR3 is TGTGCCAGCAGCTTAGACGGGCTAGCGGGAGCCGATACCGGGGAGCTGTTTTTT. The chain carries TRBV11-2 and TRBJ2-2, with 10 bases matching TRBD2. CDR3 length: 18 residues. J was trimmed by 5 bases and V by 0 bases; bases with no gene match: 9. Germline V gives CDR1 SGHAT, CDR2 FQNNGV.

This clonotype was counted ten times or more. The chain recombines TRBV6-5 with TRBJ1-3, with no clear D. This CDR3 comprises 15 residues. Deletions cut 0 bases from V and 4 bases from J, with 10 bases between. The germline V gene encodes CDR1 MNHEY and CDR2 SVGAGI. CDR3 DNA sequence: TGTGCCAGCAGTTACTCGAGGGTGCGGGGAAACACCATATATTTT. Translating gives CASSYSRVRGNTIYF.

This clonotype was observed a few times. J is TRBJ1-2 and V is TRBV12-3 or TRBV12-4, with unresolved D. V lost 3 bases to trimming and J lost 5 bases, with 7 bases between them. CDR3 length: 12 residues. CDR3 bases: TGTGCCAGCAGTTTCGGGGTATATGGCTACACCTTC. As protein: CASSFGVYGYTF.

Ten or more counts support this clonotype. The rearrangement links TRBV10-2 to TRBJ1-1, with a possible D match to TRBD1 (5 bases). Deletions cut 7 bases from V and 4 bases from J, with 28 bases between. The CDR3 runs 18 residues. CDR1 and CDR2 from the germline V gene are WSHSY and SAAADI. Written as DNA, the CDR3 is TGCGCCAGCACCGAACAGCAGGCCCAGGGAAAGTGGGCCACTGAAGCTTTCTTT. This codes for CASTEQQAQGKWATEAFF.

This rearrangement joins TRBV7-2 to TRBJ2-7; D remains unclear. Trimming stripped 1 base from V and 2 bases from J, with 9 bases between. The CDR3 spans 14 residues. Germline lookup yields CDR1 SGHTA and CDR2 FQGNSA. In nucleotides, the CDR3 is TGTGCCAGCAGCTTAGAAGTTGCAGCCTACGAGCAGTACTTC. Amino acid sequence: CASSLEVAAYEQYF.

This clonotype was counted between two and nine times. The chain couples TRBV7-2 to TRBJ1-1; D unresolved. This CDR3 contains 13 residues. Looked up from germline, CDR1 is SGHTA and CDR2 is FQGNSA. As DNA, the CDR3 is TGTGCATCGGGTCTAGGGAGGAACACTGAAGCTTTCTTT. Its translation: CASGLGRNTEAFF.